The 15 T cell receptor beta chains presented below share a single source sample, sequenced in a study of blood T cell repertoires in COVID-19. Data came from immunoSEQ multiplex PCR; TCRdb stores just in-frame clones and leaves some out. The sample has over 60,000 clones, 82% seen once. Sequenced: peripheral blood. These receptors were taken from a human donor in a cohort sampled during active COVID-19.

The chain couples TRBV14 to TRBJ2-7; D is perhaps TRBD2 (5 bases). CDR3 length: 14 residues. The V gene lost 6 bases and the J gene lost 0 bases, with 12 bases spanning the gap. Germline CDR1 is SGHDN and CDR2 is FVKESK. CDR3 nucleotides: TGTGCCAGCAGGCGAAGCGGCCACTCCTACGAGCAGTACTTC. Its protein is CASRRSGHSYEQYF.

The chain is built from TRBV6-5 and TRBJ2-7; 9 nucleotides line up with TRBD1. In germline, CDR1 is MNHEY, CDR2 SVGAGI. The CDR3 is 15 residues long. V lost 6 bases to trimming and J lost 5 bases; unmatched junction nucleotides: 11. CDR3: CASRGRDRDGHEQYF. The CDR3 DNA reads TGTGCCAGCAGGGGCCGGGACAGGGATGGCCACGAGCAGTACTTC.

The rearrangement uses TRBV5-1 and TRBJ2-5; D not certain. Germline V CDR1 and CDR2: SGHRS, YFSETQ. The V end lost 4 bases, the J end lost 4 bases, and 17 bases lay between the germline ends. The CDR3 is 15 residues long. The CDR3 reads CASSDGNLFRETQYF. In DNA, the CDR3 is TGCGCCAGCAGCGATGGTAACTTATTCCGAGAGACCCAGTACTTC.

The chain uses TRBV2 and TRBJ2-7; TRBD1 might be the D (6 bases). Germline assignment: CDR1 SNHLY and CDR2 FYNNEI. The germline V and J ends were trimmed by 4 bases and 7 bases, with 14 bases remaining between them. The CDR3 covers 13 residues. The CDR3 DNA sequence: TGTGCCAGCAGTGTAACCAGGGGATATGAGCAGTACTTC. Its protein product is CASSVTRGYEQYF. The full variable domain, rest sourced from reference TRBV2 and TRBJ2-7, is EPEVTQTPSHQVTQMGQEVILRCVPISNHLYFYWYRQILGQKVEFLVSFYNNEISEKSEIFDDQFSVERPDGSNFTLKIRSTKLEDSAMYFCASSVTRGYEQYFGPGTRLTVT.

The genes are TRBV9 and TRBJ2-5, with 9 bases that match TRBD1. J lost 1 base, V lost 3 bases, and 7 bases had no gene match. This CDR3 has 16 residues. In germline, CDR1 is SGDLS, CDR2 YYNGEE. DNA for the CDR3: TGTGCCAGCAGCGGAAACAGGGGGCCCTCCCAAGAGACCCAGTACTTC. Encoded protein: CASSGNRGPSQETQYF. Combining the CDR3 with reference TRBV9 and TRBJ2-5 gives the whole variable domain DSGVTQTPKHLITATGQRVTLRCSPRSGDLSVYWYQQSLDQGLQFLIQYYNGEERAKGNILERFSAQQFPDLHSELNLSSLELGDSALYFCASSGNRGPSQETQYFGPGTRLLVL.

The chain has TRBV7-2 and TRBJ2-2, with a weak D call TRBD2 (6 bases). CDR1 is SGHTA and CDR2 is FQGNSA in the germline V gene. V lost 4 bases and J lost 0, with 15 bases in between. CDR3 length equals 17 residues. CDR3 protein: CASSYPKAGPNTGELFF. As DNA, the CDR3 is TGTGCCAGCAGCTATCCTAAAGCGGGTCCGAACACCGGGGAGCTGTTTTTT.

A few counts support this clone. The V call is TRBV5-1, the J call TRBJ1-1; D is possibly TRBD1 (5 bases). This CDR3 has 11 amino acids. CDR1 is SGHRS and CDR2 is YFSETQ in the germline V gene. Trimming took off 6 bases at V and 6 bases at J, with 9 bases between the two ends. In nucleotides, the CDR3 is TGCGCCAGCACCGTCAGGGCTGAAGCTTTCTTT. Translated, it gives CASTVRAEAFF.

The gene calls are TRBV4-2 and TRBJ2-3, with a weak D call TRBD1 (5 bases). V was shortened by 0 bases and J by 2 bases, with 15 bases between the two germline ends. The CDR3 is 17 residues long. CDR1 is LGHNA, CDR2 YNFKEQ, per germline. CDR3 coding DNA: TGTGCCAGCAGCCAAGATCTCTTGGGGCTTAACACAGATACGCAGTATTTT. It encodes CASSQDLLGLNTDTQYF.

The V gene is TRBV6-5, the J gene TRBJ2-7; D possibly corresponds to TRBD1 (6 bases). Trimming stripped 3 bases from V and 3 bases from J, with 15 bases between. Germline V gene lookup returns CDR1 MNHEY and CDR2 SVGAGI. The CDR3 is 15 amino acids. This CDR3 is CASSYSGVLGYEQYF. Written as DNA, the CDR3 is TGTGCCAGCAGTTATTCAGGGGTTTTGGGCTACGAGCAGTACTTC.

V gene TRBV11-2 combines with J gene TRBJ2-7; D gene ambiguous. Trimming took 3 bases from V and 4 from J, leaving 7 bases between them. This CDR3 is built from 12 residues. Germline lookup yields CDR1 SGHAT and CDR2 FQNNGV. The CDR3 region is CASSFSTYEQYF. The CDR3 DNA reads as TGTGCCAGCAGCTTCTCCACTTACGAGCAGTACTTC.

This CDR3 is CASAMGGSGNTEAFF. CDR3 nucleotide sequence: TGTGCCAGCGCAATGGGGGGTTCGGGGAACACTGAAGCTTTCTTT. This chain links TRBV7-2 with TRBJ1-1, with D perhaps matching TRBD1 (5 bases). Per germline, CDR1 SGHTA and CDR2 FQGNSA. The length of the CDR3 is 15 residues. V lost 8 bases and J 1 base, leaving 17 bases between the germline ends.

V gene TRBV5-4 combines with J gene TRBJ2-7; TRBD2 matches 7 bases. The V gene end was trimmed by 0 bases and the J gene end by 1 base; junction bases not matched to a gene: 4. This CDR3 has 15 amino acids. The V gene's germline CDR1 is SGHNT and CDR2 YYREEE (reference sequence). The CDR3, as DNA: TGTGCCAGCAGCTTGGCTGGGGGAGGGTCCTACGAGCAGTACTTC. It yields the protein CASSLAGGGSYEQYF. Filled out from reference TRBV5-4 and TRBJ2-7, the complete variable domain reads ETGVTQSPTHLIKTRGQQVTLRCSSQSGHNTVSWYQQALGQGPQFIFQYYREEENGRGNFPPRFSGLQFPNYSSELNVNALELDDSALYLCASSLAGGGSYEQYFGPGTRLTVT.

The chain joins TRBV6-5 to TRBJ1-1, with TRBD1 matching 10 bases. CDR1 is MNHEY, CDR2 SVGAGI, per germline. The V segment lost 9 bases and the J segment 7 bases; nucleotides outside the gene matches: 11. This CDR3 comprises 14 residues. The CDR3 reads CASITGTGVSEAFF. CDR3 bases: TGTGCCAGTATTACCGGGACAGGGGTTAGTGAAGCTTTCTTT.

The chain joins TRBV6-1 to TRBJ2-7, with D possibly TRBD2 on 6 matching bases. Trimming removed 2 bases at V and 6 bases at J, with 14 bases between. This CDR3 is 14 amino acids long. CDR1 MNHNS and CDR2 SASEGT come from the germline V gene. CDR3 DNA: TGTGCCAGCAGTGAACGGGTGAAGGAGGGCGAGCAGTACTTC. It encodes CASSERVKEGEQYF.

This chain connects TRBV11-3 to TRBJ1-1; D remains unclear. The CDR3 runs 13 residues. Germline CDR1 SGHNT, CDR2 YENEEA. The ends were cut back, 1 base at V and 6 bases at J, with 9 bases in the middle. CDR3: CASSLGRGAEAFF. As DNA, the CDR3 is TGTGCCAGCAGCTTAGGGAGAGGCGCTGAAGCTTTCTTT.